This T cell receptor (beta chain) was found in a study of OX40 agonist ivuxolimab in advanced cancers. Clones were read by immunoSEQ multiplex PCR, and TCRdb kept only the in-frame ones, dropping some. The sample holds 100,000 to 150,000 clones, 85% to 95% seen once. Findings and limits, study-wide: Clonal expansion among partial responders at 0.1-3.0 mg/kg ranked near the lowest.

As regards this clone: The antigen is unknown.

The source material was CD4+ or CD8+ T cells sorted from blood, sampled in a trial of the OX40 agonist ivuxolimab. This sequence originates from an adult with an advanced solid tumor such as melanoma, head and neck, liver or kidney cancer.

CDR3 bases: TGTGCCAGCTCACCCTTCGACAGCACATATAGCAATCAGCCCCAGCATTTT. It is translated as CASSPFDSTYSNQPQHF. V and J are TRBV18 and TRBJ1-5, with D perhaps matching TRBD1 (5 bases). Per the germline V gene, CDR1 is KGHSH and CDR2 is LQKENI. Between the trimmed V and J ends, which lost 3 bases and 0 bases, there was a span of 15 bases. The CDR3 length is 17 residues.